The table lists the clone carrying this T cell receptor (beta chain) with a count of one. As yet, its antigen is unknown. This entry is derived from a study of T-cell memory formation after mild COVID-19. Trimming pared 1 base from V and 0 bases from J, leaving 5 bases between. This CDR3 has 13 residues. Germline CDR1 is SGHRS and CDR2 is YFSETQ. Study-wide results and caveats: Contracting clones localized mainly to CM and EM when CD4+ and mainly to EMRA when CD8+. Later expanders leaned toward CD4+, whereas clones contracting from day 15 to 85 were balanced CD4/CD8.

Barcoded TCR alpha and TCR beta cDNA libraries with UMIs came from 5'RACE using constant-segment primers. MiXCR, run by TCRdb on the 5' RACE reads, gives a single entry per CDR3 protein. The data contain over 350,000 distinct CDR3 sequences, about 17% of them singletons. The V call is TRBV5-1, the J call TRBJ2-7; D remains ambiguous. The clonotype originates from a young man who had mild COVID-19 (a few samples of this study predate the infection). Cell type and time point are not known. Sequenced material: PBMCs or a T cell subset sorted from them (not recorded which). CDR3 residues: CASSLIGSYEQYF. CDR3 DNA sequence: TGCGCCAGCAGCTTGATAGGCTCCTACGAGCAGTACTTC. Drawing the rest from reference TRBV5-1 and TRBJ2-7, the complete variable domain is KAGVTQTPRYLIKTRGQQVTLSCSPISGHRSVSWYQQTPGQGLQFLFEYFSETQRNKGNFPGRFSGRQFSNSRSEMNVSTLELGDSALYLCASSLIGSYEQYFGPGTRLTVT.